Below, 20 T cell receptor beta chains from the same sample are listed, as sequenced in a study of blood T cell repertoires in COVID-19. Here immunoSEQ multiplex PCR was the method, and the copy in TCRdb shows in-frame clones only, minus some. Of 200,000 to 250,000 clones listed, over 75% are singletons. Specimen: PBMCs or T cells enriched from blood (not recorded which). These receptors all stem from a woman between 18 and 29 years old in a cohort exposed to, infected with or recovered from COVID-19 (not recorded which).

The rearrangement joins TRBV9 to TRBJ2-3; 8 positions agree with TRBD2. The CDR3 is 16 residues long. Per the germline V gene, CDR1 is SGDLS and CDR2 is YYNGEE. J lost 3 bases, V lost 5 bases, and 11 bases had no gene match. CDR3 sequence (DNA): TGTGCCAGCAGTCTAGACGACACTAGCGGAACAGATACGCAGTATTTT. This gives the protein CASSLDDTSGTDTQYF.

The chain employs TRBV6-5 and TRBJ1-4; 8 bases map to TRBD1. The germline gives CDR1 MNHEY, CDR2 SVGAGI. The CDR3 covers 14 residues. After removal of 5 bases from V and 8 bases from J, the junction contained 7 bases not matched to a gene. The CDR3 loop reads CASSPLDRAEKLFF. The CDR3 coding sequence is TGTGCCAGCAGTCCCCTGGACAGGGCCGAAAAACTGTTTTTT.

The rearrangement uses TRBV11-3 and TRBJ1-1; 8 nucleotides match TRBD1. The germline gives CDR1 SGHNT, CDR2 YENEEA. The trim removed 5 bases at V and 7 bases at J, leaving 3 bases unmatched. There are 12 residues in the CDR3. CDR3 sequence (DNA): TGTGCCAGCAGCCCAGGGGGCGGTGAAGCTTTCTTT. Translating gives CASSPGGGEAFF.

The chain joins TRBV5-1 to TRBJ2-3; the match to TRBD2 covers 9 bases. In germline, CDR1 is SGHRS, CDR2 YFSETQ. After removal of 4 bases from V and 5 bases from J, the junction contained 8 bases not matched to a gene. The CDR3 loop spans 15 amino acids. The CDR3 protein is CASSGVAGEIDTQYF. CDR3 DNA: TGCGCCAGCAGCGGGGTAGCGGGAGAGATAGATACGCAGTATTTT.

The V gene is TRBV18, the J gene TRBJ1-6, with TRBD1 as a possible D gene (6 bases). This CDR3 is built from 14 residues. CDR1 is KGHSH and CDR2 is LQKENI in the germline V gene. Trimming took off 6 bases at V and 9 bases at J, with 15 bases between the two ends. The CDR3 protein is CASSPDRPGSPLHF. For the CDR3, the DNA is TGTGCCAGCTCTCCGGACAGACCTGGTTCACCCCTCCACTTT.

The V call is TRBV27, the J call TRBJ2-7, with 10 bases matching TRBD2. Trimming took 6 bases from V and 7 from J; bases not matched to a gene: 12. Germline lookup yields CDR1 MNHEY and CDR2 SMNVEV (reference sequence). CDR3 size: 15 residues. The CDR3 loop is CASSAAGTSVEEQYF. Written as DNA, the CDR3 is TGTGCCAGCAGCGCCGCCGGGACTAGCGTAGAGGAGCAGTACTTC.

The J gene is TRBJ2-5, the V gene TRBV10-3, with D possibly being TRBD2 (5 bases). Trimming cost V 3 bases and J 5 bases, with 10 bases left between them. Germline CDR1 and CDR2: ENHRY and SYGVKD. This CDR3 is built from 13 residues. Here the CDR3 DNA reads TGTGCCATCAGTGACCCCACTAGTGAGACCCAGTACTTC. Translating gives CAISDPTSETQYF.

The chain has TRBV6-5 and TRBJ1-1; D might be TRBD1 (5 bases). Germline V CDR1 and CDR2: MNHEY, SVGAGI. Deletions cut 2 bases from V and 1 base from J, with 8 bases between. The length of the CDR3 is 14 residues. The DNA of the CDR3 is TGTGCCAGCAGTTACAGACAGAGGAACACTGAAGCTTTCTTT. This encodes CASSYRQRNTEAFF.

The chain has TRBV7-6 and TRBJ2-7, with TRBD1 matching over 9 bases. Germline CDR1 and CDR2: SGHVS and FNYEAQ. The J segment lost 2 bases and the V segment lost 6 bases, leaving 5 bases of the junction unmatched. The CDR3 sequence is 14 residues long. The CDR3 here is CASSAGQGTYEQYF. The CDR3 DNA reads TGTGCCAGCAGTGCGGGACAGGGCACCTACGAGCAGTACTTC.

The rearrangement links TRBV19 to TRBJ1-5; a weak D match, TRBD1 (6 bases). The ends were cut back, 7 bases at V and 0 bases at J, with 13 bases in the middle. Germline CDR1 is LNHDA and CDR2 is SQIVND (reference sequence). The CDR3 is 15 amino acids. The CDR3, as DNA: TGTGCCAGTACCCCCCAGGGGAATAGCAATCAGCCCCAGCATTTT. It translates to CASTPQGNSNQPQHF.

CDR3: CASSFNRGHQETQYF. The CDR3 DNA reads TGTGCCAGCAGCTTCAACAGGGGGCATCAAGAGACCCAGTACTTC. The chain links TRBV11-3 to TRBJ2-5, with 9 bases matching TRBD1. J was trimmed by 2 bases and V by 3 bases; bases with no gene match: 4. The germline CDR1 and CDR2 sequences are SGHNT and YENEEA. The CDR3 contains 15 residues.

The chain couples TRBV28 to TRBJ2-4; TRBD2 aligns across 12 bases. V lost 3 bases and J lost 8; bases outside the gene matches: 5. The germline V gene encodes CDR1 MDHEN and CDR2 SYDVKM. The CDR3 extends over 15 amino acids. The CDR3 is CASSFRTSGEDIQYF. DNA for the CDR3: TGTGCCAGCAGTTTCAGGACTAGCGGGGAGGACATTCAGTACTTC.

The chain combines TRBV2 with TRBJ2-5, with D unresolved. The germline V and J ends were trimmed by 3 bases and 1 base, with 9 bases remaining between them. This CDR3 is 14 amino acids long. Germline-derived CDR1 and CDR2 are SNHLY and FYNNEI. The CDR3 coding sequence is TGTGCCAGCAGTGACTCCACTCGCCAAGAGACCCAGTACTTC. This sequence encodes CASSDSTRQETQYF.

The chain uses TRBV29-1 and TRBJ1-1, with 7 bases fitting TRBD1. Germline lookup yields CDR1 SQVTM and CDR2 ANQGSEA. The ends lost 5 bases at V and 6 bases at J; junction bases unmatched: 12. The CDR3 sequence is 14 residues long. The CDR3, as DNA: TGCAGCGTTTCCAGAGGGGGCCCGAGTCCTGAAGCTTTCTTT. This encodes CSVSRGGPSPEAFF.

This sequence joins TRBV28 and TRBJ1-2; 9 positions agree with TRBD1. Germline V gene lookup returns CDR1 MDHEN and CDR2 SYDVKM. The junction had 10 bases not matched to a gene; V was cut back by 3 bases and J by 8 bases. The CDR3 contains 15 residues. The CDR3 sequence is CASSLAGQGKSGYTF. DNA for the CDR3: TGTGCCAGCAGTTTGGCGGGACAGGGAAAATCGGGCTACACCTTC.

The CDR3 DNA is TGTGCCAGCAGCGGACTAGCGGGCAGCTACAATGAGCAGTTCTTC. Its translation: CASSGLAGSYNEQFF. V gene TRBV9 combines with J gene TRBJ2-1, with TRBD2 matching over 10 bases. CDR1 SGDLS and CDR2 YYNGEE come from the germline V gene. The CDR3 has 15 amino acids. J gave up 3 bases and V 3 bases, and 3 bases lay outside the gene matches.

This clone has just a few counts. The V call is TRBV6-5, the J call TRBJ2-2, with D unresolved. This CDR3 is 15 amino acids long. Germline assignment: CDR1 MNHEY and CDR2 SVGAGI. Trimming stripped 2 bases from V and 2 bases from J, with 9 bases between. CDR3 DNA sequence: TGTGCCAGCAGTTACGCTGATACTAACACCGGGGAGCTGTTTTTT. This sequence encodes CASSYADTNTGELFF.

The chain joins TRBV11-2 to TRBJ1-3; D gene unclear. V was pared by 5 bases and J by 0 bases, with 11 bases between. Germline V gene sequence: CDR1 SGHAT, CDR2 FQNNGV. This CDR3 comprises 15 residues. CDR3 region: CASSTRRDSGNTIYF. CDR3 in DNA: TGTGCCAGCAGCACACGTCGGGACTCTGGAAACACCATATATTTT.

The genes are TRBV11-2 and TRBJ1-1, with a weak D call TRBD1 (5 bases). In germline, CDR1 is SGHAT, CDR2 FQNNGV. Trimming removed 0 bases at V and 4 bases at J, with 9 bases between. The CDR3 has 14 amino acids. The CDR3 region is CASSLEGRGTEAFF. The DNA for the CDR3 is TGTGCCAGCAGCTTAGAGGGGAGGGGCACTGAAGCTTTCTTT.

This clone occurred once. The V gene is TRBV7-3, the J gene TRBJ2-1; 13 nucleotides agree with TRBD2. J gave up 7 bases and V 5 bases, and 8 bases lay outside the gene matches. CDR1 and CDR2 (germline): SGHTA, FQGTGA. This CDR3 has 16 amino acids. The CDR3 spells CASSPGLAGWVNEQFF. CDR3 nucleotide sequence: TGTGCCAGCAGCCCGGGACTAGCGGGATGGGTAAATGAGCAGTTCTTC.